The 32 T cell receptor beta chains presented below share a single source sample, sequenced in a study of T-cell reconstitution after alpha-beta-depleted transplantation in children. Preparation of the TCRbeta library was carried out with unique molecular identifiers. TCRdb used MiXCR to reprocess the PCR reads, holding one entry per CDR3 protein. The sample holds approximately 97,000 distinct CDR3 sequences, roughly 7.6% seen once. Material: PBMCs, obtained before TCRalphabeta/CD19-depleted stem cell transplant. The receptors derive from a boy aged 2 to 10 with acute lymphoblastic leukemia, due to receive a stem cell transplant.

The V and J genes are TRBV6-1 and TRBJ1-5; 10 positions match TRBD1. V shed 1 base and J 3 bases; nucleotides not matched to a gene: 9. The CDR3 extends over 18 amino acids. The germline V gene has CDR1 MNHNS and CDR2 SASEGT. Here the CDR3 DNA reads TGTGCCAGCAGTGAAGGGACAGGGGGAGAGGCTTACAATCAGCCCCAGCATTTT. Encoded protein: CASSEGTGGEAYNQPQHF.

This clonotype was counted ten times or more. This chain joins TRBV5-1 and TRBJ2-6, with 7 nucleotides matching TRBD1. In germline, CDR1 is SGHRS, CDR2 YFSETQ. J lost 3 bases, V lost 4 bases, and 10 bases had no gene match. This CDR3 comprises 17 residues. CDR3 in DNA: TGCGCCAGCAGCCGGAAGAAGACAGGGATTGGGGCCAACGTCCTGACTTTC. It yields the protein CASSRKKTGIGANVLTF.

V usage is TRBV20-1 and J usage is TRBJ2-3; a weak D match, TRBD1 (5 bases). The CDR3 spans 15 residues. Germline assignment: CDR1 DFQATT and CDR2 SNEGSKA (reference sequence). V gave up 1 base and J gave up 3 bases, with 14 bases separating them. CDR3 residues: CSARVWAGLTDTQYF. The DNA of the CDR3 is TGCAGTGCTAGAGTTTGGGCAGGGTTGACAGATACGCAGTATTTT.

In this sample, this clonotype turned up a few times. The chain carries TRBV5-5 and TRBJ2-7; the D is unclear. CDR1 is SGHKS, CDR2 YYEKEE, per germline (reference sequence). V was clipped by 0 bases and J by 3 bases, with 7 bases between them. This CDR3 has 13 amino acids. DNA for the CDR3: TGTGCCAGCAGCTTGGACGGGTACTACGAGCAGTACTTC. This sequence encodes CASSLDGYYEQYF.

In this sample, this clonotype turned up many times. The J gene is TRBJ2-5, the V gene TRBV5-5; 8 nucleotides align to TRBD2. J gave up 1 base and V 1 base, and 12 bases lay outside the gene matches. The CDR3 contains 18 residues. Germline V CDR1 and CDR2: SGHKS, YYEKEE (reference sequence). CDR3 sequence: CASSLLLTSAGGQETQYF. CDR3 coding DNA: TGTGCCAGCAGCTTGCTGTTGACTAGTGCGGGGGGCCAAGAGACCCAGTACTTC.

This clonotype was seen ten or more times. The rearrangement uses TRBV20-1 and TRBJ2-2; D might be TRBD1 or TRBD2, each matching 6 bases. The CDR3 extends over 15 amino acids. CDR1 is DFQATT, CDR2 SNEGSKA, per germline (reference sequence). V dropped 6 bases and J dropped 5 bases, with 19 bases sitting between them. CDR3 in amino acids: CSATVGGSGTGELFF. In nucleotides, the CDR3 is TGCAGTGCCACCGTAGGGGGGTCGGGAACCGGGGAGCTGTTTTTT.

The rearrangement links TRBV12-1 to TRBJ1-4. TRBV12-1 is assigned pseudogene status. This CDR3 is built from 15 residues. This CDR3 reads CASSFERTGREKLFF. The CDR3 nucleotides are TGTGCCAGCAGCTTTGAGAGAACGGGGAGAGAAAAACTGTTTTTT.

This clonotype was detected only a few times. The gene calls are TRBV3-1 and TRBJ1-5; TRBD1 is a possible D gene (5 bases). V was cut by 5 bases and J by 3 bases, with 14 bases left in between. This CDR3 is built from 15 residues. Germline V gives CDR1 LGHDT, CDR2 YNNKEL (reference sequence). This CDR3 is CASSSGRRDNQPQHF. Written as DNA, the CDR3 is TGTGCCAGCAGCTCCGGGCGCAGGGACAATCAGCCCCAGCATTTT.

The gene calls are TRBV12-3 or TRBV12-4 and TRBJ1-2; 8 bases align to TRBD1. With V trimmed by 4 bases and J by 3 bases, 4 bases remained unmatched. CDR3 size: 14 residues. The CDR3 sequence: CASSYQGAHYGYTF. DNA of the CDR3: TGTGCCAGCAGTTACCAGGGGGCCCACTATGGCTACACCTTC.

As for this clonotype: One base away lies a much larger clone, so this may be a sequencing read error. This chain links TRBV3-1 with TRBJ2-3; TRBD1 aligns across 10 bases. Germline lookup yields CDR1 LGHDT and CDR2 YNNKEL (reference sequence). The CDR3 is 16 amino acids. CDR3 sequence reads: CATSTAGQGHMDTQYF. The DNA of the CDR3 is TGTGCCACCAGCACAGCGGGACAGGGGCACATGGATACGCAGTATTTT.

This clonotype was detected a few times. The chain has TRBV6-5 and TRBJ2-2; D is perhaps TRBD2 (5 bases). With 4 bases removed from V and 3 bases from J, the gap between germline ends came to 12 bases. The length of the CDR3 is 15 residues. Germline V gene data show CDR1 as MNHEY and CDR2 as SVGAGI. CDR3 DNA sequence: TGTGCCAGCAGTTCTGGACTGAAAGACACCGGGGAGCTGTTTTTT. It translates to CASSSGLKDTGELFF.

The chain combines TRBV4-2 with TRBJ2-5, with 8 bases that match TRBD2. The junction had 11 bases not matched to a gene; V was cut back by 6 bases and J by 5 bases. Germline V gene data show CDR1 as LGHNA and CDR2 as YNFKEQ. There are 15 residues in the CDR3. This CDR3 is CASSAAGAPFETQYF. Here the CDR3 DNA reads TGTGCCAGCAGTGCAGCGGGGGCTCCCTTTGAGACCCAGTACTTC.

This clonotype was seen only a few times. J is TRBJ2-5 and V is TRBV9; 7 positions match TRBD1. The CDR3 is made up of 13 amino acids. From germline, CDR1 is SGDLS and CDR2 YYNGEE. V was pared by 6 bases and J by 5 bases, with 7 bases of the junction left unmatched. CDR3 bases: TGTGCCAGCACCCCCGACAGGGCGGAGACCCAGTACTTC. It codes for CASTPDRAETQYF.

The chain links TRBV3-1 to TRBJ2-7; D is uncertain. Deletions cut 0 bases from V and 4 bases from J, with 7 bases between. Germline V lookup: CDR1 LGHDT, CDR2 YNNKEL (reference sequence). This CDR3 has 13 residues. The CDR3 DNA is TGTGCCAGCAGCCAAGAGACGGCTTACGAGCAGTACTTC. Translated, it gives CASSQETAYEQYF.

This clonotype has ten or more counts. This sequence joins TRBV6-2 or TRBV6-3 and TRBJ1-4; weak D call: TRBD1 (6 bases). The germline V and J ends were trimmed by 9 bases and 8 bases, with 16 bases remaining between them. The germline CDR1 and CDR2 sequences are MNHEY and SVGEGT. CDR3 size: 13 residues. CDR3 region: CASTAGDVEKLFF. The CDR3 DNA sequence: TGTGCCAGTACGGCAGGGGACGTAGAAAAACTGTTTTTT.

This clonotype was observed many times. This chain uses TRBV9 with TRBJ2-2; 10 bases are shared with TRBD2. The CDR3 sequence is 15 residues long. J lost 1 base, V lost 3 bases, and 0 bases had no gene match. Germline values: CDR1 SGDLS, CDR2 YYNGEE. In nucleotides, the CDR3 is TGTGCCAGCAGCGGACTAGCGGGGAACACCGGGGAGCTGTTTTTT. It yields the protein CASSGLAGNTGELFF.

This clonotype was recorded a few times. The chain employs TRBV10-1 and TRBJ2-5, with 10 bases identical to TRBD1. Germline V gives CDR1 WNHNN, CDR2 SYGVQD (reference sequence). The CDR3 runs to 13 residues. Trimming removed 6 bases from V and 9 bases from J; junction bases left unmatched: 7. For the CDR3, the DNA is TGCGCCAGCAGGAGGGACAGGGGCCTGGCCCAGTACTTC. Protein product: CASRRDRGLAQYF.

V gene TRBV10-1 combines with J gene TRBJ2-3; 10 positions match TRBD2. In germline, CDR1 is WNHNN, CDR2 SYGVQD (reference sequence). The trim removed 2 bases at V and 0 bases at J, leaving 5 bases unmatched. This CDR3 comprises 17 residues. This chain's CDR3 is CASSEVVAGGSTDTQYF. The CDR3 DNA is TGCGCCAGCAGTGAGGTGGTAGCGGGGGGAAGCACAGATACGCAGTATTTT.

The chain links TRBV12-3 or TRBV12-4 to TRBJ1-5; D perhaps matches TRBD1 (5 bases). CDR3 size: 14 residues. V was trimmed by 5 bases and J by 4 bases, leaving 12 bases between them. The CDR3 coding sequence is TGTGCCAGCAGTCCACCACAGGCAAATCAGCCCCAGCATTTT. Translated, it gives CASSPPQANQPQHF.

This clonotype was recorded many times. The chain carries TRBV4-1 and TRBJ2-3, with 8 bases lining up with TRBD1. The CDR3 is 17 amino acids. Germline CDR1 MGHRA, CDR2 YSYEKL. J was trimmed by 5 bases and V by 0 bases; bases with no gene match: 10. Here the CDR3 reads CASSQDPHRGVGDTQYF. CDR3 nucleotides: TGCGCCAGCAGCCAAGATCCCCACAGGGGGGTTGGAGATACGCAGTATTTT.

In its sample, this clonotype was seen a few times. This chain uses TRBV2 with TRBJ2-6; 7 nucleotides line up with TRBD1. CDR1 and CDR2 (germline): SNHLY, FYNNEI. CDR3 length: 17 residues. J was trimmed by 0 bases and V by 4 bases; bases with no gene match: 6. CDR3 protein: CASSGEGAFSGANVLTF. The CDR3 region has the DNA TGTGCCAGCAGTGGAGAGGGGGCCTTCTCTGGGGCCAACGTCCTGACTTTC.

In this sample, this clonotype turned up many times. The chain uses TRBV6-4 and TRBJ2-1; 7 positions match TRBD2. After removal of 2 bases from V and 7 bases from J, the junction contained 8 bases not matched to a gene. Germline-derived CDR1 and CDR2 are MRHNA and SNTAGT. CDR3 length: 15 amino acids. Here the CDR3 DNA reads TGTGCCAGCAGTGACGCAGCGGGGAATGTAAATGAGCAGTTCTTC. Translating it yields CASSDAAGNVNEQFF.

This clonotype was recorded a few times. The V gene is TRBV27, the J gene TRBJ2-7, with TRBD2 identical over 7 bases. Trimming removed 6 bases from V and 4 bases from J; junction bases left unmatched: 6. The CDR3 has 13 residues. Germline CDR1 is MNHEY and CDR2 is SMNVEV (reference sequence). The CDR3 sequence: CASSWGEGYEQYF. Here the CDR3 DNA reads TGTGCCAGCAGCTGGGGGGAGGGATACGAGCAGTACTTC.

This clonotype was seen only once. This chain joins TRBV5-4 and TRBJ2-3; TRBD1 might be the D (8 bases). The V gene's germline CDR1 is SGHNT and CDR2 YYREEE (reference sequence). The length of the CDR3 is 16 residues. V gave up 4 bases and J gave up 4 bases, with 19 bases separating them. CDR3 in DNA: TGTGCCAGCAGCCCTCGTCCCACAGGGGGGGCAGATACGCAGTATTTT. Its translation is CASSPRPTGGADTQYF. The full variable domain, rest sourced from reference TRBV5-4 and TRBJ2-3, is ETGVTQSPTHLIKTRGQQVTLRCSSQSGHNTVSWYQQALGQGPQFIFQYYREEENGRGNFPPRFSGLQFPNYSSELNVNALELDDSALYLCASSPRPTGGADTQYFGPGTRLTVL.

This clonotype was recorded at least ten times. The chain joins TRBV20-1 to TRBJ2-3, with 12 positions matching TRBD2. Trimming cost V 0 bases and J 4 bases; bases outside gene matches: 11. Germline CDR1 and CDR2: DFQATT and SNEGSKA (reference sequence). CDR3 length equals 18 residues. The CDR3 nucleotides read TGCAGTGCTAGAGACCTAGCGGGGGGGCGAGGGGTCGCAGATACGCAGTATTTT. Encoded protein: CSARDLAGGRGVADTQYF.

This clonotype was found many times. The chain joins TRBV6-4 to TRBJ1-1; D is possibly TRBD1 (5 bases). The V gene lost 5 bases and the J gene lost 4 bases, with 11 bases spanning the gap. This CDR3 region has 13 residues. Germline V gene sequence: CDR1 MRHNA, CDR2 SNTAGT. Here the CDR3 reads CASSPGSTTEAFF. The CDR3 DNA sequence: TGTGCCAGCAGTCCAGGGAGTACCACTGAAGCTTTCTTT.

The CDR3 nucleotides read TGTGCCAGCAGCCCGAGGACAGGGACCGGGGAGCTGTTTTTT. Amino acid sequence: CASSPRTGTGELFF. The rearrangement joins TRBV6-4 to TRBJ2-2; TRBD1 aligns across 8 bases. The germline V gene has CDR1 MRHNA and CDR2 SNTAGT. V shed 6 bases and J 5 bases; nucleotides not matched to a gene: 5. This CDR3 has 14 amino acids.

This clonotype was observed many times. The chain links TRBV7-9 to TRBJ2-1; TRBD1 agrees at 8 bases. The CDR3 has 16 residues. Germline V CDR1 and CDR2: SEHNR, FQNEAQ (reference sequence). V shed 5 bases, J shed 3 bases, and the junction held 9 bases outside the gene matches. The DNA for the CDR3 is TGTGCCAGCAGCGTTGGCCGGACAGGGAACTACAATGAGCAGTTCTTC. As protein: CASSVGRTGNYNEQFF. The full variable domain, rest sourced from reference TRBV7-9 and TRBJ2-1, is DTGVSQNPRHKITKRGQNVTFRCDPISEHNRLYWYRQTLGQGPEFLTYFQNEAQLEKSRLLSDRFSAERPKGSFSTLEIQRTEQGDSAMYLCASSVGRTGNYNEQFFGPGTRLTVL.

This clonotype has only a few counts. The rearrangement joins TRBV27 to TRBJ2-5, with 15 bases identical to TRBD2. V was pared by 1 base and J by 2 bases, with 5 bases of the junction left unmatched. CDR1 is MNHEY, CDR2 SMNVEV, per germline (reference sequence). This CDR3 region has 18 residues. This CDR3 is CASSLWTSGGARQETQYF. In DNA form, the CDR3 reads TGTGCCAGCAGTTTATGGACTAGCGGGGGGGCGCGGCAAGAGACCCAGTACTTC.

This clonotype occurred a few times. The chain uses TRBV21-1 and TRBJ2-6; TRBD2 is the table's D call and was not checked against the DNA. TRBV21-1 is assigned pseudogene status. This CDR3 contains 15 residues. The CDR3 DNA reads TGTGCCAGCAAGCCGCGGGGGGTAGGGGCCAACGTCCTGACTTTC. It translates to CASKPRGVGANVLTF.

In its sample, this clonotype was seen many times. J is TRBJ1-2 and V is TRBV11-2; weak D call: TRBD1 (6 bases). V was shortened by 4 bases and J by 3 bases, with 9 bases between the two germline ends. The CDR3 has 13 residues. Germline V lookup: CDR1 SGHAT, CDR2 FQNNGV. CDR3 sequence reads: CASSSGAHYGYTF. CDR3 nucleotides: TGTGCCAGCAGCTCAGGGGCGCACTATGGCTACACCTTC.

A few counts support this clonotype. This rearrangement joins TRBV7-2 to TRBJ2-1; D is uncertain. Germline lookup yields CDR1 SGHTA and CDR2 FQGNSA. CDR3 length equals 16 residues. Trimming removed 4 bases at V and 0 bases at J, with 13 bases between. CDR3 nucleotides: TGTGCCAGCAGCTCCTCCTACTCGAGCTCCTACAATGAGCAGTTCTTC. Translation gives CASSSSYSSSYNEQFF.